These 19 T cell receptor beta chains were sequenced from one sample in a study of metastatic and nonmetastatic thyroid tumors. No patient had received any treatment before thyroid surgery. TCRdb ran MiXCR on the PCR reads. Here the sample spans 25,000 to 35,000 clones, about 3.9% being singletons. Sequencing used blood. These receptor sequences come from a female donor with papillary thyroid cancer or a benign thyroid nodule (not recorded which). Some clones in this sample may be carry-over from other donors' samples.

The sample holds many counts of this clone. CDR3 sequence reads: CASSYPPPGGELFF. CDR3 DNA: TGTGCCAGCAGTTACCCCCCCCCCGGCGGGGAGCTGTTTTTT. The V gene is TRBV6-2 or TRBV6-3, the J gene TRBJ2-2, with D unclear. Germline CDR1 is MNHEY and CDR2 is SVGEGT. The CDR3 is 14 residues long. V lost 2 bases and J 7 bases, leaving 11 bases between the germline ends.

This clone was observed at least ten times. The rearrangement uses TRBV29-1 and TRBJ1-1; TRBD1 aligns across 10 bases. CDR1 SQVTM and CDR2 ANQGSEA come from the germline V gene. The CDR3 loop spans 13 amino acids. V was pared by 7 bases and J by 10 bases, with 12 bases of the junction left unmatched. The chain's CDR3 is CSAVETGGLGAFF. DNA for the CDR3: TGCAGCGCCGTGGAGACAGGGGGCCTAGGAGCTTTCTTT.

CDR3 in DNA: TGTGCCAGCACTTATCTGGACAGGGTGGAGAAAGAGCAGTTCTTC. It is translated as CASTYLDRVEKEQFF. V gene TRBV6-1 combines with J gene TRBJ2-1; 8 bases agree with TRBD1. With V trimmed by 7 bases and J by 10 bases, 15 bases remained unmatched. From germline, CDR1 is MNHNS and CDR2 SASEGT. There are 15 residues in the CDR3.

In its sample, this clone was seen many times. J is TRBJ1-3 and V is TRBV7-8; D gene uncertain. V lost 0 bases and J lost 3, with 12 bases in between. This CDR3 region has 16 residues. Germline lookup yields CDR1 SGHVS and CDR2 FQNEAQ. CDR3 nucleotide sequence: TGTGCCAGCAGCTTAGCTGCCGGGTCTCGTGGAAACACCATATATTTT. Protein: CASSLAAGSRGNTIYF. Variable domain in full (rest from reference TRBV7-8 and TRBJ1-3): GAGVSQSPRYKVAKRGQDVALRCDPISGHVSLFWYQQALGQGPEFLTYFQNEAQLDKSGLPSDRFFAERPEGSVSTLKIQRTQQEDSAVYLCASSLAAGSRGNTIYFGEGSWLTVV.

This clone appeared a few times. This chain's CDR3 is CSARDRLAGEVGELFF. The CDR3 bases are TGCAGTGCTAGAGATCGTCTAGCGGGGGAAGTCGGGGAGCTGTTTTTT. This chain links TRBV20-1 with TRBJ2-2; 10 nucleotides agree with TRBD2. The germline V gene has CDR1 DFQATT and CDR2 SNEGSKA (reference sequence). Losses at the gene ends were 0 bases for V and 7 bases for J; bases not matched to a gene: 8. CDR3 length: 16 residues.

In its sample, this clone was seen a few times. The chain carries TRBV20-1 and TRBJ2-7, with D possibly being TRBD2 (6 bases). This CDR3 contains 14 residues. Germline loops: CDR1 DFQATT, CDR2 SNEGSKA (reference sequence). V shed 5 bases and J shed 6 bases, with 20 bases lying between them. The CDR3 reads CSAAILVGAGEQYF. Here the CDR3 DNA reads TGCAGTGCTGCCATACTGGTGGGAGCGGGCGAGCAGTACTTC.

This clone was observed a handful of times. The chain links TRBV28 to TRBJ2-5, with 8 bases lining up with TRBD1. The CDR3 has 14 amino acids. Germline V CDR1 and CDR2: MDHEN, SYDVKM. With 6 bases clipped from V and 5 bases from J, the junction kept 8 bases outside the gene matches. The CDR3 here is CASSLRQGSETQYF. The CDR3 DNA reads TGTGCCAGCAGCCTTAGACAGGGGTCGGAGACCCAGTACTTC. Filled out from reference TRBV28 and TRBJ2-5, the complete variable domain reads DVKVTQSSRYLVKRTGEKVFLECVQDMDHENMFWYRQDPGLGLRLIYFSYDVKMKEKGDIPEGYSVSREKKERFSLILESASTNQTSMYLCASSLRQGSETQYFGPGTRLLVL.

This clone was picked up a small number of times. The chain combines TRBV20-1 with TRBJ2-6; D gene unclear. V was shortened by 6 bases and J by 0 bases, with 12 bases between the two germline ends. This CDR3 contains 15 residues. Germline loops: CDR1 DFQATT, CDR2 SNEGSKA (reference sequence). The CDR3 reads CSATPPYSGANVLTF. In DNA, the CDR3 is TGCAGTGCCACACCTCCCTACTCTGGGGCCAACGTCCTGACTTTC.

Many counts were recorded for this clone. The chain recombines TRBV5-4 with TRBJ2-1; D gene ambiguous. The CDR3 runs 12 residues. CDR1 is SGHNT and CDR2 is YYREEE in the germline V gene (reference sequence). Trimming removed 3 bases at V and 2 bases at J, with 3 bases between. CDR3 DNA: TGTGCCAGCAGCTCACCCTACAATGAGCAGTTCTTC. Encoded protein: CASSSPYNEQFF.

V and J are TRBV12-3 or TRBV12-4 and TRBJ1-2; possible D gene TRBD1, 5 bases. Deletions cut 3 bases from V and 5 bases from J, with 16 bases between. The CDR3 length is 15 residues. The CDR3 here is CASSFMTANLYGYTF. For the CDR3, the DNA is TGTGCCAGCAGTTTCATGACAGCAAATTTATATGGCTACACCTTC.

The sample holds many counts of this clone. V is TRBV20-1 and J is TRBJ1-2; weak D call: TRBD1 (6 bases). Trimming pared 2 bases from V and 3 bases from J, leaving 10 bases between. The CDR3 totals 13 residues. Germline assignment: CDR1 DFQATT and CDR2 SNEGSKA (reference sequence). In nucleotides, the CDR3 is TGCAGTGCTAGACGGACAGTCCACTATGGCTACACCTTC. Protein: CSARRTVHYGYTF.

This clone was observed a handful of times. V gene TRBV6-1 combines with J gene TRBJ2-7; D tentatively reads TRBD1 or TRBD2 (5 bases each). The germline CDR1 and CDR2 sequences are MNHNS and SASEGT. CDR3 length equals 16 residues. Deletions cut 6 bases from V and 2 bases from J, with 20 bases between. CDR3 bases: TGTGCCAGCAGCCTGCTCCCGGAGGACACGGCCTACGAGCAGTACTTC. Its protein product is CASSLLPEDTAYEQYF.

This clone came up a few times. The V and J genes are TRBV6-1 and TRBJ2-3, with 7 bases identical to TRBD2. The CDR3 contains 15 residues. With V trimmed by 2 bases and J by 0 bases, 2 bases remained unmatched. Per the germline V gene, CDR1 is MNHNS and CDR2 is SASEGT. CDR3 sequence (DNA): TGTGCCAGCAGTGAATCTAGCGGTAGCACAGATACGCAGTATTTT. Residues: CASSESSGSTDTQYF.

In its sample, this clone was seen many times. This sequence joins TRBV30 and TRBJ1-4; unclear D gene. The germline V gene encodes CDR1 GTSNPN and CDR2 SVGIG (reference sequence). Trimming took 8 bases from V and 0 from J, leaving 13 bases between them. The CDR3 runs 14 residues. The DNA of the CDR3 is TGTGCCAGTAACCTCTGGGCAACTAATGAAAAACTGTTTTTT. Its protein is CASNLWATNEKLFF.

This clone occurred many times. Additional DNA sequences in this sample encode the identical CDR3. The V gene is TRBV7-9, the J gene TRBJ2-5; 9 bases are shared with TRBD2. Trimming cost V 8 bases and J 5 bases; bases outside gene matches: 9. Germline V lookup: CDR1 SEHNR, CDR2 FQNEAQ (reference sequence). The CDR3 contains 14 residues. CDR3 sequence reads: CASRGREGLETQYF. The DNA for the CDR3 is TGTGCCAGCCGAGGGCGGGAGGGCCTGGAGACCCAGTACTTC.

This clone was found a few times. V usage is TRBV11-2 and J usage is TRBJ1-2; no reliable D call. Trimming left V 1 base short and J 5 bases short, with 11 bases between. CDR1 and CDR2 from the germline V gene are SGHAT and FQNNGV. This CDR3 spans 14 amino acids. CDR3 sequence: CASSLGGGRYGYTF. The CDR3, as DNA: TGTGCCAGCAGCTTAGGAGGAGGGCGGTATGGCTACACCTTC.

This clone has at least ten counts. One end of the junction is discordant with germline, which a read error may explain. Other nucleotide sequences from this sample produce the same CDR3. V usage is TRBV12-3 or TRBV12-4 and J usage is TRBJ2-3; 8 bases align to TRBD2. This CDR3 is 17 amino acids long. CDR3 bases: TGCGCCAGCAGCCTCCTAGGGCGGGAGGCACTCACAGATACGCAGTATTTT. This sequence encodes CASSLLGREALTDTQYF.

In this sample, this clone is medium-sized. The chain has TRBV12-3 or TRBV12-4 and TRBJ2-1; D is undetermined. V was cut by 2 bases and J by 7 bases, with 6 bases left in between. The length of the CDR3 is 12 residues. The CDR3 loop is CASSLLVNEQFF. The CDR3 coding sequence is TGTGCCAGCAGTTTACTGGTTAATGAGCAGTTCTTC.

This clone was observed many times. This chain links TRBV20-1 with TRBJ2-7; 11 bases match TRBD1. Trimming took 3 bases from V and 3 from J; bases not matched to a gene: 1. Germline loops: CDR1 DFQATT, CDR2 SNEGSKA (reference sequence). This CDR3 region has 13 residues. CDR3 in amino acids: CSARGTGGYEQYF. CDR3 sequence (DNA): TGCAGTGCTAGGGGGACAGGGGGCTACGAGCAGTACTTC.